This is a list of T cell receptor beta chains from one sample in a study of T cell responses to AZD1222 COVID-19 vaccine. Here immunoSEQ multiplex PCR was the method, and the copy in TCRdb shows in-frame clones only, minus some. The profile shows about 88,000 clones, roughly 89% of them singletons. Here the sequenced sample was peripheral blood, taken on day 0 of AZD1222 vaccination. These receptors all come from an adult in good health. Both conserved end residues are part of each CDR3. D genes are given only for firm matches. Size values are once, few and many counts, or a class for expanded clones, and some rows have none.

>.|once|TRBV11-2|TRBJ2-1
CASSLAVHNEQFF
TGTGCCAGCAGCTTAGCAGTCCACAATGAGCAGTTCTTC
>.|.|TRBV7-2|TRBJ1-5
CASSFGVGNQPQHF
TGTGCCAGCAGCTTCGGTGTGGGCAATCAGCCCCAGCATTTT
>.|.|TRBV4-3|TRBJ2-3
CASSQAGRRPDTQYF
TGCGCCAGCAGCCAAGCTGGGCGACGCCCGGATACGCAGTATTTT
>.|.|TRBV29-1|TRBJ1-1
CSVGAGWGMNTEAFF
TGCAGCGTTGGTGCCGGGTGGGGAATGAACACTGAAGCTTTCTTT
>TRBD1|.|TRBV2|TRBJ1-4
CASSAGTGDEKLFF
TGTGCCAGCAGTGCCGGGACAGGGGATGAAAAACTGTTTTTT
>.|.|TRBV27|TRBJ1-1
CASSLSRGLDGNTEAFF
TGTGCCAGCAGTTTATCGAGGGGTCTAGACGGGAACACTGAAGCTTTCTTT
>TRBD1|.|TRBV18|TRBJ2-1
CASSRTSGQGAQNEQFF
TGTGCCAGCTCCCGCACTTCGGGACAGGGGGCGCAAAATGAGCAGTTCTTC
>.|.|TRBV19|TRBJ1-5
CASSPSTNQPQHF
TGTGCCAGTAGTCCTAGCACTAATCAGCCCCAGCATTTT
>TRBD2|.|TRBV23-1|TRBJ2-3
CASSQPGLAKRTDTQYF
TGCGCCAGCAGTCAACCGGGACTAGCCAAGAGGACAGATACGCAGTATTTT
>TRBD2|once|TRBV19|TRBJ2-2
CASSHSLLAGGWLITGELFF
TGTGCCAGTAGTCACTCATTACTAGCGGGAGGGTGGCTGATCACCGGGGAGCTGTTTTTT
>TRBD1|.|TRBV30|TRBJ1-1
CAWRPRQGARRTEAFF
TGTGCCTGGAGACCCCGACAGGGGGCGCGGCGCACTGAAGCTTTCTTT
>TRBD2|.|TRBV6-2/TRBV6-3|TRBJ2-1
CASSLGGTRLNNEQFF
TGTGCCAGCAGTCTAGGCGGGACTAGGCTGAACAATGAGCAGTTCTTC
>TRBD1|.|TRBV6-1|TRBJ1-1
CASSDPDRGQAFF
TGTGCCAGCAGTGACCCGGACAGGGGGCAAGCTTTCTTT
>TRBD1|.|TRBV27|TRBJ1-1
CASSINRGMNTEAFF
TGTGCCAGCAGTATCAACAGGGGAATGAACACTGAAGCTTTCTTT
>.|many|TRBV4-3|TRBJ2-5
CASSQDLAGEKETQYF
TGCGCCAGCAGCCAAGACCTGGCAGGGGAGAAAGAGACCCAGTACTTC
>.|.|TRBV19|TRBJ1-6
CASRGRLQGSDSPLHF
TGTGCCAGTAGGGGACGCCTACAGGGTTCTGATTCACCCCTCCACTTT
>.|.|TRBV4-1|TRBJ1-1
CASSQDGARQNTEAFF
TGCGCCAGCAGCCAAGATGGGGCCCGGCAGAACACTGAAGCTTTCTTT
>.|.|TRBV27|TRBJ1-5
CASSLQINQPQHF
TGTGCCAGCAGTTTACAAATAAATCAGCCCCAGCATTTT
>.|.|TRBV3-1/TRBV3-2|TRBJ1-1
CASSPDYNTEAFF
TGTGCCAGCAGCCCCGACTATAACACTGAAGCTTTCTTT
>.|.|TRBV12-3/TRBV12-4|TRBJ1-1
CASSLRGGTEAFF
TGTGCCAGCAGTTTAAGGGGCGGCACTGAAGCTTTCTTT
>.|.|TRBV7-9|TRBJ2-7
CASSLISYEQYF
TGTGCCAGCAGCCTTATCTCCTACGAGCAGTACTTC
>TRBD2|.|TRBV19|TRBJ2-3
CASSRETSGTRDTQYF
TGTGCCAGTAGTAGAGAAACTAGCGGGACGAGGGATACGCAGTATTTT
>TRBD1|.|TRBV2|TRBJ2-2
CASGSRTNLGQGSNTGELFF
TGTGCCAGCGGATCAAGGACGAACCTCGGACAGGGGAGTAACACCGGGGAGCTGTTTTTT
>.|.|TRBV11-2|TRBJ1-1
CASSVRGVVNTEAFF
TGTGCCAGCAGCGTCCGCGGGGTGGTGAACACTGAAGCTTTCTTT
>.|.|TRBV5-3|TRBJ2-5
CARSITWFRHQETQYF
TGTGCCAGAAGCATTACGTGGTTCCGTCACCAGGAGACCCAGTACTTC
>.|.|TRBV15|TRBJ1-1
CATSRGQKNTEAFF
TGTGCCACCAGCAGAGGTCAGAAGAACACTGAAGCTTTCTTT
>.|.|TRBV7-9|TRBJ1-3
CASSLDSGNTIYF
TGTGCCAGCAGCTTAGACTCTGGAAACACCATATATTTT
>.|.|TRBV11-2|TRBJ1-1
CASSLGPRNTEAFF
TGTGCCAGCAGCTTAGGTCCCCGGAACACTGAAGCTTTCTTT
>TRBD2|.|TRBV27|TRBJ2-1
CASSSLAGYNEQFF
TGTGCCAGCAGTTCCCTAGCGGGATACAATGAGCAGTTCTTC
>.|once|TRBV14|TRBJ2-5
CASSQGARAVTQYF
TGTGCCAGCAGCCAAGGGGCCCGAGCTGTTACCCAGTACTTC
>TRBD2|.|TRBV5-4|TRBJ2-2
CASSLGLAGNTGELFF
TGTGCCAGCAGCCTTGGACTAGCGGGGAACACCGGGGAGCTGTTTTTT
>.|.|TRBV27|TRBJ1-2
CASSLQGNYGYTF
TGTGCCAGCAGCTTACAGGGTAACTATGGCTACACCTTC
>.|.|TRBV19|TRBJ2-7
CASSIVGGIGEQYF
TGTGCCAGTAGTATAGTTGGCGGGATCGGCGAGCAGTACTTC
>TRBD2|.|TRBV5-1|TRBJ2-7
CASSQRGAGDGNEQYF
TGCGCCAGCAGCCAGCGCGGGGCGGGAGATGGTAACGAGCAGTACTTC
>TRBD1|.|TRBV6-7|TRBJ1-2
CASSPDRETGYTF
TGTGCCAGCAGCCCGGACAGGGAGACAGGCTACACCTTC
>.|.|TRBV23-1|TRBJ2-7
CASSQSLRGALPYEQYF
TGCGCCAGCAGTCAATCGTTAAGGGGTGCCCTTCCCTACGAGCAGTACTTC
>.|.|TRBV7-9|TRBJ1-6
CASSTQQGSPLHF
TGTGCCAGCAGCACACAACAGGGATCACCCCTCCACTTT
>TRBD1|.|TRBV5-1|TRBJ1-4
CASSYRDRGEKLFF
TGCGCCAGCAGCTACCGGGACAGGGGGGAAAAACTGTTTTTT
>.|.|TRBV7-9|TRBJ1-2
CASSLTAILGGYTF
TGTGCCAGCAGCTTGACAGCCATACTGGGGGGCTACACCTTC
>.|.|TRBV6-5|TRBJ1-2
CASSRDNYGYTF
TGTGCCAGCAGCCGAGATAACTATGGCTACACCTTC
>.|.|TRBV5-1|TRBJ2-1
CASSFQSKHNEQFF
TGCGCCAGCAGCTTTCAGAGCAAGCACAATGAGCAGTTCTTC
>.|.|TRBV29-1|TRBJ2-3
CSVGGGHPLDTQYF
TGCAGCGTTGGCGGGGGCCACCCTCTGGATACGCAGTATTTT
>.|.|TRBV18|TRBJ1-2
CASSPPQDPNYGYTF
TGTGCCAGCTCACCACCCCAGGACCCCAACTATGGCTACACCTTC
>TRBD1|.|TRBV19|TRBJ1-1
CASSFDRVAEAFF
TGTGCCAGTAGTTTCGACAGGGTCGCTGAAGCTTTCTTT
>.|.|TRBV9|TRBJ1-3
CASSVSDSGNTIYF
TGTGCCAGCAGCGTGTCTGACTCTGGAAACACCATATATTTT
>TRBD2|.|TRBV5-1|TRBJ2-1
CASSLGLASYNEQFF
TGCGCCAGCAGCTTGGGACTAGCGAGCTACAATGAGCAGTTCTTC
>.|.|TRBV15|TRBJ1-5
CATTVPYQTGEPQHF
TGTGCCACCACCGTTCCCTATCAGACAGGCGAGCCCCAGCATTTT
>.|few|TRBV19|TRBJ1-1
CASSIPLQGSAEAFF
TGTGCCAGTAGTATCCCTCTTCAGGGTTCCGCTGAAGCTTTCTTT
>.|.|TRBV14|TRBJ2-7
CASSPQGPLRARSMEGFYEQYF
TGTGCCAGCAGCCCTCAGGGGCCCCTCAGGGCCAGGTCAATGGAGGGGTTCTACGAGCAGTACTTC
>.|few|TRBV2|TRBJ2-1
CASSGLEGYEQFF
TGTGCCAGCAGTGGGCTAGAAGGTTATGAGCAGTTCTTC
>.|.|TRBV19|TRBJ1-1
CASSSQGRTEAFF
TGTGCCAGTAGTTCGCAGGGTCGGACTGAAGCTTTCTTT
>TRBD1|.|TRBV27|TRBJ1-2
CASSSGQVYGYTF
TGTGCCAGCAGTTCCGGACAGGTCTATGGCTACACCTTC
>TRBD2|.|TRBV5-1|TRBJ2-2
CASSSGTSLAGELFF
TGCGCCAGCAGCTCCGGGACTAGCCTTGCCGGGGAGCTGTTTTTT